The 17 T cell receptor beta chains given below trace back to one sample, sequenced in a study of beta chain features in type 1 diabetes. The sequenced template was cDNA made from the entire isolated RNA. Measured with immunoSEQ multiplex PCR; TCRdb has only the in-frame clones, and not every one. Of 350,000 to 450,000 clones listed, more than 11% were seen once; the top ten hold roughly 0.036%. Sequences were obtained from naive CD4+ T cells from blood. Receptors were obtained from a man between 25 and 39 years old in good health.

This clone was picked up a small number of times. The chain is built from TRBV23-1 and TRBJ2-5; the D gene is possibly TRBD2 (7 bases). TRBV23-1 is assigned to the ORF class and has an uncertain function. V was trimmed by 8 bases and J by 5 bases, leaving 21 bases between them. The CDR3 spans 15 residues. CDR3 nucleotides: TGCGCCAGCCATACAATCCGGGGGGCCGCGGAGACCCAGTACTTC. Translation: CASHTIRGAAETQYF.

Only a few counts were recorded for this clone. The chain has TRBV7-9 and TRBJ2-2, with D perhaps assigned TRBD1 or TRBD2 (5 bases each). The CDR3 loop spans 17 amino acids. Between the trimmed V and J ends, which lost 5 bases and 6 bases, there was a span of 22 bases. Looked up from germline, CDR1 is SEHNR and CDR2 is FQNEAQ (reference sequence). The CDR3 here is CASSPSVVEGHAGELFF. CDR3 coding DNA: TGTGCCAGCAGCCCCTCGGTAGTCGAGGGGCACGCCGGGGAGCTGTTTTTT.

This clone was seen more than once but under ten times. CDR3 bases: TGTGCCAGCAGCTTAGGCGGGCCAGACGGGGAGCTGTTTTTT. It translates to CASSLGGPDGELFF. This chain links TRBV13 with TRBJ2-2; D is ambiguous. V was pared by 0 bases and J by 7 bases, with 9 bases between. From germline, CDR1 is PRHDT and CDR2 FYEKMQ (reference sequence). The CDR3 sequence is 14 residues long. The variable domain in full, completed from reference TRBV13 and TRBJ2-2, reads AAGVIQSPRHLIKEKRETATLKCYPIPRHDTVYWYQQGPGQDPQFLISFYEKMQSDKGSIPDRFSAQQFSDYHSELNMSSLELGDSALYFCASSLGGPDGELFFGEGSRLTVL.

This clone was observed a few times. The chain combines TRBV9 with TRBJ1-1; D may be TRBD1 (5 bases). The CDR3 covers 17 residues. V lost 0 bases and J lost 3, with 18 bases in between. In germline, CDR1 is SGDLS, CDR2 YYNGEE. The CDR3 is CASSVEVGLASHTEAFF. CDR3 in DNA: TGTGCCAGCAGCGTAGAGGTGGGGCTGGCTTCGCACACTGAAGCTTTCTTT.

The CDR3 sequence: CAFRTSQPTGELFF. The CDR3 DNA follows: TGTGCCTTTCGGACTAGTCAACCCACCGGGGAGCTGTTTTTT. This chain uses TRBV30 with TRBJ2-2; 7 bases line up with TRBD2. Trimming removed 7 bases from V and 4 bases from J; junction bases left unmatched: 9. The CDR3 consists of 14 residues. Per germline, CDR1 GTSNPN and CDR2 SVGIG (reference sequence).

This clone was observed a few times. This rearrangement joins TRBV2 to TRBJ2-2, with TRBD1 matching 8 bases. Per the germline V gene, CDR1 is SNHLY and CDR2 is FYNNEI. The CDR3 is 21 amino acids. With V trimmed by 11 bases and J by 6 bases, 32 bases remained unmatched. The CDR3: CAGQGAFYRDRPRTRAGELFF. The CDR3, as DNA: TGTGCCGGACAGGGAGCTTTCTACCGGGACAGGCCCCGAACACGGGCCGGGGAGCTGTTTTTT.

This clone was counted between two and nine times. The chain carries TRBV7-2 and TRBJ2-3; TRBD1 is a possible D gene (5 bases). The CDR3 contains 14 residues. Between the trimmed V and J ends, which lost 5 bases and 1 base, there was a span of 10 bases. CDR1 and CDR2 from the germline V gene are SGHTA and FQGNSA. The CDR3 coding sequence is TGTGCCAGCAGCCCGGGCAGGGGCACAGATACGCAGTATTTT. It translates to CASSPGRGTDTQYF.

The chain employs TRBV7-9 and TRBJ1-2; the D is unclear. This CDR3 spans 14 amino acids. Germline lookup yields CDR1 SEHNR and CDR2 FQNEAQ (reference sequence). Trimming shortened V by 1 base and J by 2 bases, and 8 bases separated the two germline ends. For the CDR3, the DNA is TGTGCCAGCAGCTTAGGGGCGGACAACTATGGCTACACCTTC. Translating it yields CASSLGADNYGYTF.

The V gene is TRBV2, the J gene TRBJ1-1; TRBD1 might be the D (6 bases). V was shortened by 7 bases and J by 0 bases, with 9 bases between the two germline ends. The germline CDR1 and CDR2 sequences are SNHLY and FYNNEI. The CDR3 runs to 13 residues. CDR3 nucleotide sequence: TGTGCCAGCACCGGGACACTGAACACTGAAGCTTTCTTT. It codes for CASTGTLNTEAFF.

This clone was counted only a few times. The gene calls are TRBV19 and TRBJ1-5, with D unclear. V was shortened by 6 bases and J by 3 bases, with 9 bases between the two germline ends. Germline V CDR1 and CDR2: LNHDA, SQIVND (reference sequence). The CDR3 runs 13 residues. CDR3 region: CASRSVSNQPQHF. For the CDR3, the DNA is TGTGCCAGTAGGTCGGTCTCCAATCAGCCCCAGCATTTT.

This clone has a handful of counts. The V gene is TRBV18, the J gene TRBJ2-1, with 10 positions matching TRBD2. CDR3 size: 16 residues. The ends lost 1 base at V and 9 bases at J; junction bases unmatched: 9. Germline-derived CDR1 and CDR2 are KGHSH and LQKENI. CDR3 in amino acids: CASSPLDLAGVGEQFF. As DNA, the CDR3 is TGTGCCAGCTCACCACTGGATCTAGCGGGAGTGGGTGAGCAGTTCTTC.

The V and J genes are TRBV7-3 and TRBJ2-3; TRBD2 aligns across 8 bases. Looked up from germline, CDR1 is SGHTA and CDR2 is FQGTGA. This CDR3 is built from 16 residues. V was clipped by 4 bases and J by 2 bases; unmatched bases: 8. The CDR3 protein is CASSSRGSGITDTQYF. CDR3 DNA: TGTGCCAGCAGCTCCCGCGGTAGCGGGATCACAGATACGCAGTATTTT.

This clone was recorded a few times. This chain uses TRBV11-3 with TRBJ1-1; D is unclear. The CDR3 extends over 13 amino acids. CDR1 SGHNT and CDR2 YENEEA come from the germline V gene. Trimming removed 2 bases from V and 1 base from J, with 5 bases in between. The CDR3: CASSLKRNTEAFF. The CDR3 region has the DNA TGTGCCAGCAGCTTAAAACGGAACACTGAAGCTTTCTTT.

Here the CDR3 DNA reads TGTGCCTGGAGTCCCGACAGGATCTCTGGAAACACCATATATTTT. It yields the protein CAWSPDRISGNTIYF. The chain employs TRBV30 and TRBJ1-3; a possible D gene is TRBD1 (6 bases). From germline, CDR1 is GTSNPN and CDR2 SVGIG (reference sequence). The CDR3 totals 15 residues. V was shortened by 2 bases and J by 0 bases, with 11 bases between the two germline ends.

The chain employs TRBV9 and TRBJ2-5, with D possibly being TRBD1 or TRBD2 (5 bases each). CDR1 is SGDLS, CDR2 YYNGEE, per germline. The CDR3 is made up of 16 amino acids. V lost 4 bases to trimming and J lost 5 bases, with 21 bases between them. CDR3 protein: CASSLGNRGTWETQYF. Here the CDR3 DNA reads TGTGCCAGCAGCCTCGGGAATAGGGGTACCTGGGAGACCCAGTACTTC.

The chain employs TRBV19 and TRBJ2-3; TRBD2 is a possible D gene (6 bases). The CDR3 has 14 amino acids. Germline V gene lookup returns CDR1 LNHDA and CDR2 SQIVND (reference sequence). V was trimmed by 5 bases and J by 2 bases, leaving 11 bases between them. This CDR3 reads CASSLGGYTDTQYF. The CDR3, as DNA: TGTGCCAGTAGTCTGGGAGGATACACAGATACGCAGTATTTT.

The rearrangement joins TRBV7-2 to TRBJ2-7; D call uncertain. Germline lookup yields CDR1 SGHTA and CDR2 FQGNSA. This CDR3 has 12 amino acids. V was clipped by 1 base and J by 2 bases, with 3 bases between them. CDR3 nucleotides: TGTGCCAGCAGCTTAGTTACCTACGAGCAGTACTTC. As protein: CASSLVTYEQYF.